This T cell receptor (beta chain) comes out of a study of blood T cell repertoires in COVID-19. The CDR3 totals 17 residues. The junction had 12 bases not matched to a gene; V was cut back by 3 bases and J by 6 bases. Germline V gives CDR1 SGDLS, CDR2 YYNGEE. Libraries were prepared by immunoSEQ multiplex PCR; TCRdb keeps only in-frame clonotypes and omits some of them. Of 200,000 or so clones listed, roughly 85% are singletons. This receptor was taken from a woman between 25 and 40 years old with acute or convalescent COVID-19. Source material: peripheral blood. The rearrangement links TRBV9 to TRBJ2-7, with 13 bases matching TRBD2. The CDR3 DNA is TGTGCCAGCAGCGGGACTAGCGGGGGTTTTCTTCCGGGCGAGCAGTACTTC. Amino acids: CASSGTSGGFLPGEQYF. Full variable domain (rest looked up from reference TRBV9 and TRBJ2-7): DSGVTQTPKHLITATGQRVTLRCSPRSGDLSVYWYQQSLDQGLQFLIQYYNGEERAKGNILERFSAQQFPDLHSELNLSSLELGDSALYFCASSGTSGGFLPGEQYFGPGTRLTVT.